Shown below are 26 T cell receptor beta chains from a single sample sequenced in a study of memory CD4+ T cells and cytomegalovirus serostatus. Profiled with immunoSEQ multiplex PCR; TCRdb holds only in-frame clones, not every one. The table has about 27,000 clones, 75% to 85% seen once. The sort gate was single viable CD3+CD4+CD8-CD45RO+ cells for memory CD4+ T cells. Specimen: memory CD4+ T cells from blood. These receptors all stem from an adult in good health and CMV-seronegative.

The sample holds a few counts of this clone. The CDR3 sequence is CASSIRQGRDTQYF. The CDR3, as DNA: TGTGCCAGTAGTATTAGACAGGGAAGAGATACGCAGTATTTT. The rearrangement uses TRBV19 and TRBJ2-3; 7 bases are a match to TRBD1. The CDR3 has 14 residues. V dropped 3 bases and J dropped 5; count of bases not matched to a gene: 5. CDR1 is LNHDA, CDR2 SQIVND, per germline (reference sequence).

J is TRBJ1-1 and V is TRBV11-3; D call uncertain. Germline-derived CDR1 and CDR2 are SGHNT and YENEEA. V was trimmed by 6 bases and J by 0 bases, leaving 17 bases between them. The CDR3 is 16 residues long. The CDR3 loop is CASRIKGGGMNTEAFF. The CDR3, as DNA: TGTGCCAGCAGAATCAAGGGTGGAGGGATGAACACTGAAGCTTTCTTT.

The J gene is TRBJ1-4, the V gene TRBV2, with D maybe TRBD1 (5 bases). CDR1 SNHLY and CDR2 FYNNEI come from the germline V gene. The CDR3 length is 15 residues. Trimming pared 6 bases from V and 6 bases from J, leaving 17 bases between. Here the CDR3 DNA reads TGTGCCAGCAGCGGGACCAGGGAAGGTGATGAAAAACTGTTTTTT. Translation gives CASSGTREGDEKLFF.

CDR3 sequence reads: CASVGQAIYGYTF. CDR3 coding DNA: TGTGCCAGCGTCGGACAGGCGATCTACGGCTACACCTTC. The chain joins TRBV6-1 to TRBJ1-2, with 7 bases lining up with TRBD1. This CDR3 spans 13 amino acids. The V segment lost 8 bases and the J segment 8 bases; nucleotides outside the gene matches: 11. Germline CDR1 is MNHNS and CDR2 is SASEGT.

This rearrangement joins TRBV6-1 to TRBJ2-3; TRBD1 matches at 7 bases. Per the germline V gene, CDR1 is MNHNS and CDR2 is SASEGT. CDR3 length: 14 amino acids. V gave up 5 bases and J gave up 2 bases; unmatched junction bases: 4. The CDR3 spells CASSRDSYTDTQYF. As DNA, the CDR3 is TGTGCCAGCAGTCGGGACAGCTACACAGATACGCAGTATTTT.

J is TRBJ1-2 and V is TRBV7-9; D uncertain. The CDR3 is 14 residues long. Deletions cut 8 bases from V and 7 bases from J, with 20 bases between. Germline CDR1 SEHNR, CDR2 FQNEAQ (reference sequence). The DNA of the CDR3 is TGTGCCAGCGCCTCGGAGGGATTCTCGAGTGGCTACACCTTC. This translates into CASASEGFSSGYTF.

This clone was seen a few times. The rearrangement links TRBV30 to TRBJ1-5, with D uncertain. This CDR3 is 11 amino acids long. V was cut by 2 bases and J by 9 bases, with 8 bases left in between. The germline gives CDR1 GTSNPN, CDR2 SVGIG (reference sequence). Here the CDR3 reads CAWSKFRPQHF. The CDR3 DNA sequence: TGTGCCTGGAGTAAGTTTCGGCCCCAGCATTTT.

V is TRBV7-2 and J is TRBJ1-5; D not certain. V was cut by 1 base and J by 0 bases, with 7 bases left in between. In germline, CDR1 is SGHTA, CDR2 FQGNSA. This CDR3 spans 15 amino acids. The CDR3 DNA follows: TGTGCCAGCAGCTTAGGCGGTGATAGCAATCAGCCCCAGCATTTT. Amino acid sequence: CASSLGGDSNQPQHF.

The chain uses TRBV19 and TRBJ2-3; D might be TRBD2 (6 bases). Trimming took off 6 bases at V and 6 bases at J, with 19 bases between the two ends. Germline V gene sequence: CDR1 LNHDA, CDR2 SQIVND (reference sequence). The CDR3 runs to 15 residues. CDR3 coding DNA: TGTGCCAGTAGGGGGGAGGCAGGGAAGTCGGATACGCAGTATTTT. Residues: CASRGEAGKSDTQYF. The full variable domain, rest sourced from reference TRBV19 and TRBJ2-3, is DGGITQSPKYLFRKEGQNVTLSCEQNLNHDAMYWYRQDPGQGLRLIYYSQIVNDFQKGDIAEGYSVSREKKESFPLTVTSAQKNPTAFYLCASRGEAGKSDTQYFGPGTRLTVL.

This clone has more than one count but fewer than ten. This chain joins TRBV5-1 and TRBJ2-5; 8 bases align to TRBD1. The CDR3 consists of 15 residues. The V gene's germline CDR1 is SGHRS and CDR2 YFSETQ. Trimming took 1 base from V and 5 from J; bases not matched to a gene: 7. The chain's CDR3 is CASSLSTGGRETQYF. CDR3 coding DNA: TGCGCCAGCAGCTTGAGCACAGGGGGTCGGGAGACCCAGTACTTC.

CDR3 amino acids: CATSRSPEAANTEAFF. The CDR3 DNA is TGTGCCACCAGCAGATCACCCGAGGCGGCGAACACTGAAGCTTTCTTT. The chain employs TRBV15 and TRBJ1-1; D unclear. CDR3 size: 16 residues. Per germline, CDR1 LNHNV and CDR2 YYDKDF (reference sequence). V was cut by 2 bases and J by 1 base, with 14 bases left in between.

The rearrangement joins TRBV19 to TRBJ2-2; 7 positions agree with TRBD1. V was pared by 5 bases and J by 7 bases, with 7 bases of the junction left unmatched. Germline V CDR1 and CDR2: LNHDA, SQIVND (reference sequence). The CDR3 has 14 residues. This chain's CDR3 is CASSESRGSGELFF. The CDR3, as DNA: TGTGCCAGTAGTGAAAGCAGGGGGAGCGGGGAGCTGTTTTTT.

The chain carries TRBV27 and TRBJ2-3; 8 nucleotides line up with TRBD2. V lost 3 bases, J lost 4 bases, and 3 bases stayed unmatched. This CDR3 comprises 14 residues. Germline CDR1 MNHEY, CDR2 SMNVEV (reference sequence). CDR3 nucleotides: TGTGCCAGCAGTTTCCGGACTAGCCCAGATACGCAGTATTTT. This sequence encodes CASSFRTSPDTQYF.

The V gene is TRBV18, the J gene TRBJ2-7, with D tentatively TRBD1 (5 bases). V was pared by 2 bases and J by 3 bases, with 5 bases between. CDR1 is KGHSH and CDR2 is LQKENI in the germline V gene. The CDR3 runs to 12 residues. The CDR3 region has the DNA TGTGCCAGCTCACCAAGGGGCTACGAGCAGTACTTC. Amino acids: CASSPRGYEQYF.

Here the CDR3 reads CASSQEGKNSPLHF. The CDR3 DNA is TGCGCCAGCAGCCAAGAAGGGAAAAATTCACCCCTCCACTTT. This chain connects TRBV4-3 to TRBJ1-6; the D is unclear. CDR1 LGHNA and CDR2 YSLEER come from the germline V gene. The V end lost 0 bases, the J end lost 7 bases, and 7 bases lay between the germline ends. The CDR3 spans 14 residues.

The rearrangement links TRBV20-1 to TRBJ1-5; D perhaps matches TRBD1 (5 bases). Trimming removed 2 bases at V and 16 bases at J, with 15 bases between. CDR1 is DFQATT, CDR2 SNEGSKA, per germline (reference sequence). The CDR3 length is 11 residues. CDR3: CSARFGAYHHF. CDR3 DNA: TGCAGTGCTAGATTCGGGGCCTATCACCATTTT.

This clone was seen a single time. The rearrangement joins TRBV7-3 to TRBJ2-1; TRBD1 matches at 10 bases. In germline, CDR1 is SGHTA, CDR2 FQGTGA. V shed 5 bases and J 9 bases; nucleotides not matched to a gene: 10. CDR3 size: 15 residues. Written as DNA, the CDR3 is TGTGCCAGCAGCCACTCGGGGACAGGGGCGGTTGAGCAGTTCTTC. It yields the protein CASSHSGTGAVEQFF.

This clone was seen a few times. The chain recombines TRBV10-1 with TRBJ2-1; a weak D match, TRBD1 (5 bases). This CDR3 has 16 residues. V dropped 1 base and J dropped 5 bases, with 15 bases sitting between them. Looked up from germline, CDR1 is WNHNN and CDR2 is SYGVQD (reference sequence). CDR3 bases: TGCGCCAGCAGTGAGTTCGGACAAGATAACGACAATGAGCAGTTCTTC. Protein product: CASSEFGQDNDNEQFF.

CDR3 in DNA: TGCGCCAGCAGCCCCGCCCCGGGGGCGAGCTCCTACGAGCAGTACTTC. Its protein product is CASSPAPGASSYEQYF. J is TRBJ2-7 and V is TRBV5-1; D possibly matches TRBD1 or TRBD2 (6 bases each). This CDR3 comprises 16 residues. The germline V gene encodes CDR1 SGHRS and CDR2 YFSETQ. Trimming took off 4 bases at V and 0 bases at J, with 17 bases between the two ends.

The V and J genes are TRBV7-9 and TRBJ2-7, with 9 positions matching TRBD2. J was trimmed by 2 bases and V by 6 bases; bases with no gene match: 5. The CDR3 runs 14 residues. Per the germline V gene, CDR1 is SEHNR and CDR2 is FQNEAQ (reference sequence). The CDR3: CASRSSGETYEQYF. Written as DNA, the CDR3 is TGTGCCAGCAGGTCTAGCGGGGAAACCTACGAGCAGTACTTC.

The J gene is TRBJ1-1, the V gene TRBV6-5; D not certain. Germline CDR1 reads MNHEY; CDR2 reads SVGAGI. V shed 4 bases and J shed 5 bases, with 17 bases lying between them. This CDR3 has 15 residues. CDR3 region: CASSWAGPRVTEAFF. The CDR3 DNA follows: TGTGCCAGCAGTTGGGCAGGCCCCAGAGTGACTGAAGCTTTCTTT.

This clone showed up just a few times. The chain links TRBV7-2 to TRBJ1-2; TRBD1 might be the D (5 bases). Per germline, CDR1 SGHTA and CDR2 FQGNSA. V lost 1 base and J lost 5, with 11 bases in between. This CDR3 region has 14 residues. The CDR3 DNA is TGTGCCAGCAGCTTAGGTCAGGGCAATTATGGCTACACCTTC. Translation: CASSLGQGNYGYTF.

The J gene is TRBJ2-3, the V gene TRBV2; the D is unclear. Per germline, CDR1 SNHLY and CDR2 FYNNEI. The CDR3 has 15 residues. The V end was cut by 8 bases, the J end by 6 bases, with 21 bases between. As DNA, the CDR3 is TGTGCCAGCGGCCGCGACCTCTGGGCAATGGATACGCAGTATTTT. This translates into CASGRDLWAMDTQYF.

The chain joins TRBV5-6 to TRBJ2-5, with TRBD1 as a possible D gene (7 bases). CDR3 size: 16 residues. Trimming took off 4 bases at V and 0 bases at J, with 16 bases between the two ends. Germline values: CDR1 SGHDT, CDR2 YYEEEE. In DNA, the CDR3 is TGTGCCAGCAGCGCGGAGGGGACAGCGTACCAAGAGACCCAGTACTTC. Amino acids: CASSAEGTAYQETQYF. Looking up the rest from reference TRBV5-6 and TRBJ2-5 gives the full variable domain: DAGVTQSPTHLIKTRGQQVTLRCSPKSGHDTVSWYQQALGQGPQFIFQYYEEEERQRGNFPDRFSGHQFPNYSSELNVNALLLGDSALYLCASSAEGTAYQETQYFGPGTRLLVL.

J is TRBJ2-2 and V is TRBV10-3, with a tentative D call TRBD1 (6 bases). Germline CDR1 reads ENHRY; CDR2 reads SYGVKD. V lost 4 bases to trimming and J lost 1 base, with 16 bases between them. CDR3 length: 17 residues. Written as DNA, the CDR3 is TGTGCCATCAGTGGAGACCTCGACAGGAGGAACACCGGGGAGCTGTTTTTT. Translating gives CAISGDLDRRNTGELFF.

This clone was seen only a few times. The rearrangement links TRBV9 to TRBJ2-2; the D is unclear. Per germline, CDR1 SGDLS and CDR2 YYNGEE. Trimming stripped 0 bases from V and 5 bases from J, with 11 bases between. The CDR3 has 15 amino acids. The CDR3 nucleotides read TGTGCCAGCAGCGTAGGCTCAGATGGAACCGGGGAGCTGTTTTTT. Protein: CASSVGSDGTGELFF.